This TCR beta chain emerged from a study of blood T cell repertoires in COVID-19. About the research overall: T cells, B-cell-depleted T cells, or PBMCs provided the cDNA or gDNA that served as material.

Using immunoSEQ multiplex PCR, the repertoire was profiled, and TCRdb retains in-frame clones only, with some absent. The data show about 150,000 clones, about 81% seen once. Individuals aged roughly 18 to 95 years were recruited from fewer than 25 US areas. Clinical history as reported by participants underpinned cohort assignment. In Cohort 3, a recovered donor had either two negative PCRs, clearance, or symptom resolution. Germline CDR1 and CDR2: SNHLY and FYNNEI. Trimming shortened V by 7 bases and J by 7 bases, and 14 bases separated the two germline ends. CDR3 length: 13 amino acids. The chain combines TRBV2 with TRBJ2-1; D unclear. Sequenced input: PBMCs or T cells enriched from blood (not recorded which). The receptor's source is a man between 45 and 60 years old who had recovered from COVID-19. The CDR3 DNA reads as TGTGCCAGCAACACCAACGTCGTAAATGAGCAGTTCTTC. It encodes CASNTNVVNEQFF.